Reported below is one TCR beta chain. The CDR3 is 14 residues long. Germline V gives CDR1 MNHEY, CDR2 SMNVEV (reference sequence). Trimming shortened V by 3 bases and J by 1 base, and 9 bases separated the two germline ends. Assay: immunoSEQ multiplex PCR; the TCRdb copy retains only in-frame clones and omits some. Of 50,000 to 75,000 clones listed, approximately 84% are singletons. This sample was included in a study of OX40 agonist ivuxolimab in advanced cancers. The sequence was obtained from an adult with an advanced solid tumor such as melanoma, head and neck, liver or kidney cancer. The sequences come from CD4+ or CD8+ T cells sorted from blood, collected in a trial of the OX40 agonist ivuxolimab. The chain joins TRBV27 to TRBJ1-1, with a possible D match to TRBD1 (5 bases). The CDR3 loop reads CASSFGGANTEAFF. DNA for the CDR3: TGTGCCAGCAGTTTTGGGGGTGCGAACACTGAAGCTTTCTTT.